The rows below give T cell receptor beta chains drawn from one sample of a study of identical twins. TCRdb itself ran the 5' RACE reads through MiXCR, one entry per CDR3 protein. The table has 600,000 to 700,000 distinct CDR3 sequences, 21% seen once. This same sample was also part of a study on T cells expressing NK-cell markers.

Material: PBMCs. These receptor sequences come from a woman aged 18-29 years in good health. Each CDR3 is given with its conserved first and last residue. D genes are given only for firm matches. For some rows the clone size is stated as once, few or many, or as a class when expanded; others skip it.

d_call: TRBD2; j_call: TRBJ2-7; clone_size: .; v_call: TRBV5-1; cdr3_nt: TGCGCCAGCAGCTTCATTAGCGGGCCTACCTACGAGCAGTACTTC; cdr3_aa: CASSFISGPTYEQYF
d_call: .; j_call: TRBJ2-1; clone_size: few; v_call: TRBV5-1; cdr3_nt: TGCGCCAGCAGCTTGCAAGGAGGTCAGTACAATGAGCAGTTCTTC; cdr3_aa: CASSLQGGQYNEQFF
d_call: TRBD2; j_call: TRBJ2-5; clone_size: .; v_call: TRBV29-1; cdr3_nt: TGCAGCGTTGAAGACCCGACTAGCGGGGATCAAGAGACCCAGTACTTC; cdr3_aa: CSVEDPTSGDQETQYF
d_call: .; j_call: TRBJ1-1; clone_size: once; v_call: TRBV20-1; cdr3_nt: TGCAGTGCTCGGTACTTGGAGATGAACACTGAAGCTTTCTTT; cdr3_aa: CSARYLEMNTEAFF
d_call: TRBD2; j_call: TRBJ2-1; clone_size: .; v_call: TRBV5-1; cdr3_nt: TGCGCCAGCAGGTCTGCTCTACGGGGGGGCTCCTACAATGAGCAGTTCTTC; cdr3_aa: CASRSALRGGSYNEQFF
d_call: .; j_call: TRBJ2-7; clone_size: .; v_call: TRBV6-5; cdr3_nt: TGTGCCAGCCATTCTTTCGGTGACGAGCAGTACTTC; cdr3_aa: CASHSFGDEQYF
d_call: TRBD2; j_call: TRBJ2-1; clone_size: .; v_call: TRBV10-2; cdr3_nt: TGCGCCAGCACCTCCTCGGTGGCTAGCGGGTTACTAACCTACAATGAGCAGTTCTTC; cdr3_aa: CASTSSVASGLLTYNEQFF
d_call: .; j_call: TRBJ2-7; clone_size: .; v_call: TRBV12-3/TRBV12-4; cdr3_nt: TGTGCCAGCAGTTTGGAGCCCGCCTTCCTCTACGAGCAGTACTTC; cdr3_aa: CASSLEPAFLYEQYF
d_call: TRBD1; j_call: TRBJ2-3; clone_size: .; v_call: TRBV24-1; cdr3_nt: TGTGCCACCAGTGCGGGACAGGGCACAGATACGCAGTATTTT; cdr3_aa: CATSAGQGTDTQYF
d_call: TRBD2; j_call: TRBJ2-1; clone_size: .; v_call: TRBV6-2/TRBV6-3; cdr3_nt: TGTGCCAGCAGTTTACTAGCGGGAGGGCCCCACAATGAGCAGTTCTTC; cdr3_aa: CASSLLAGGPHNEQFF
d_call: TRBD1; j_call: TRBJ2-2; clone_size: .; v_call: TRBV11-1; cdr3_nt: TGTGCCAGCAGCCCCCAATATTTCGACAGGGGGCGACTGGCCGGGGAGCTGTTTTTT; cdr3_aa: CASSPQYFDRGRLAGELFF
d_call: .; j_call: TRBJ2-3; clone_size: .; v_call: TRBV6-5; cdr3_nt: TGTGCCAGCAGTTACTCGACGGGGATCACAGATACGCAGTATTTT; cdr3_aa: CASSYSTGITDTQYF
d_call: TRBD2; j_call: TRBJ2-7; clone_size: .; v_call: TRBV12-3/TRBV12-4; cdr3_nt: TGTGCCAGCAGTCTACGGCCTAGCGGCTACGAGCAGTACTTC; cdr3_aa: CASSLRPSGYEQYF